The 26 T cell receptor beta chains given below trace back to one sample, sequenced in a study of T cell changes during pregnancy in multiple sclerosis (dated by TCRdb to about 2019). Libraries came from the immunoSEQ multiplex PCR assay. As stored in TCRdb, this immuneACCESS dataset retains in-frame rearrangements with V and J assigned. A fraction of the clones does not appear; measured against another copy, unresolved V genes explain less than half of the discrepancy, and the remainder lacks a known reason. The sample profile shows 60,000 or so clones; 85% to 95% of them were found once. The ten biggest clones cover over 0.35% of the sample. The sequenced sample was CD4+ T cells from peripheral blood mononuclear cells, obtained before pregnancy. These receptors were taken from a female donor with multiple sclerosis, enrolled in a pregnancy study.

V and J are TRBV28 and TRBJ2-2, with a weak D call TRBD1 (5 bases). The CDR3 has 13 amino acids. V was pared by 1 base and J by 8 bases, with 8 bases between. Germline V gene sequence: CDR1 MDHEN, CDR2 SYDVKM. CDR3 in amino acids: CASSLLGRGELFF. CDR3 bases: TGTGCCAGCAGTTTATTGGGGCGGGGGGAGCTGTTTTTT.

This chain links TRBV9 with TRBJ2-3, with 9 bases identical to TRBD2. CDR1 and CDR2 from the germline V gene are SGDLS and YYNGEE. The length of the CDR3 is 17 residues. V lost 0 bases to trimming and J lost 6 bases; unmatched junction nucleotides: 11. In DNA form, the CDR3 reads TGTGCCAGCAGCGTAGATACTGCGGGAGGGCCAAGGGATACGCAGTATTTT. Residues: CASSVDTAGGPRDTQYF.

The rearrangement joins TRBV27 to TRBJ2-7; the D gene is possibly TRBD1 (5 bases). In germline, CDR1 is MNHEY, CDR2 SMNVEV (reference sequence). Deletions cut 9 bases from V and 0 bases from J, with 9 bases between. CDR3 length: 12 residues. The CDR3 spells CARPGLSYEQYF. CDR3 bases: TGTGCCAGACCAGGGCTCTCCTACGAGCAGTACTTC.

The rearrangement links TRBV29-1 to TRBJ2-1, with 8 bases matching TRBD2. CDR1 and CDR2 (germline): SQVTM, ANQGSEA. V shed 1 base and J 1 base; nucleotides not matched to a gene: 18. This CDR3 region has 20 residues. This chain's CDR3 is CSVEGPSGFPNRESYNEQFF. CDR3 sequence (DNA): TGCAGCGTTGAAGGTCCTAGCGGGTTCCCCAATCGGGAGTCCTACAATGAGCAGTTCTTC.

The V call is TRBV18, the J call TRBJ2-7; tentative D call: TRBD2 (6 bases). The CDR3 is 16 residues long. Germline V gene data show CDR1 as KGHSH and CDR2 as LQKENI. V lost 1 base, J lost 2 bases, and 15 bases lay in between. CDR3 DNA: TGTGCCAGCTCACCACTCGGGAAGGGACTCACCTACGAGCAGTACTTC. It encodes CASSPLGKGLTYEQYF.

The chain links TRBV29-1 to TRBJ2-3; 12 positions match TRBD2. With V trimmed by 4 bases and J by 4 bases, 3 bases remained unmatched. The CDR3 covers 14 residues. Germline-derived CDR1 and CDR2 are SQVTM and ANQGSEA. The CDR3 coding sequence is TGCAGCGTTGCCGCTAGCGGGAGGGCAGATACGCAGTATTTT. This encodes CSVAASGRADTQYF.

The rearrangement joins TRBV9 to TRBJ2-1, with 11 nucleotides matching TRBD2. Trimming removed 2 bases from V and 0 bases from J; junction bases left unmatched: 7. The CDR3 runs to 18 residues. In germline, CDR1 is SGDLS, CDR2 YYNGEE. The CDR3 DNA sequence: TGTGCCAGCAGCGTCGGCTTAGCGGGAGGGAGCTCCTACAATGAGCAGTTCTTC. Translated: CASSVGLAGGSSYNEQFF.

The rearrangement links TRBV6-5 to TRBJ1-1, with 9 bases fitting TRBD1. Germline V CDR1 and CDR2: MNHEY, SVGAGI. This CDR3 comprises 14 residues. J lost 4 bases, V lost 1 base, and 1 base had no gene match. CDR3 residues: CASSYLGQGTEAFF. Here the CDR3 DNA reads TGTGCCAGCAGTTACTTGGGACAGGGCACTGAAGCTTTCTTT.

The table lists this clone with a count of one. The chain employs TRBV27 and TRBJ2-3; 13 bases are a match to TRBD2. From germline, CDR1 is MNHEY and CDR2 SMNVEV (reference sequence). Trimming cost V 10 bases and J 5 bases; bases outside gene matches: 12. The CDR3 is 16 amino acids. CDR3 amino acids: CATSGLAGMGVDTQYF. The CDR3 DNA reads as TGTGCCACCTCGGGACTAGCGGGAATGGGCGTAGATACGCAGTATTTT.

This clone came up once. The DNA of the CDR3 is TGTGCCAGCAGTCTCCAACTAGCGGGGGATGAGCAGTTCTTC. Translation: CASSLQLAGDEQFF. The V call is TRBV6-4, the J call TRBJ2-1; 11 bases agree with TRBD2. The CDR3 covers 14 residues. Germline assignment: CDR1 MRHNA and CDR2 SNTAGT. J was trimmed by 8 bases and V by 5 bases; bases with no gene match: 5.

This clone appeared once. The chain combines TRBV5-1 with TRBJ2-3, with D perhaps TRBD2 (6 bases). This CDR3 is built from 16 residues. V lost 3 bases, J lost 5 bases, and 19 bases lay in between. Germline V gene lookup returns CDR1 SGHRS and CDR2 YFSETQ. As DNA, the CDR3 is TGCGCCAGCAGCTCACCCGGGACTCCCGCGCAAGATACGCAGTATTTT. Translated: CASSSPGTPAQDTQYF.

The chain has TRBV7-2 and TRBJ2-7; the match to TRBD1 covers 9 bases. The CDR3 covers 19 residues. Germline V lookup: CDR1 SGHTA, CDR2 FQGNSA. The trim removed 3 bases at V and 6 bases at J, leaving 21 bases unmatched. The DNA of the CDR3 is TGTGCCAGCAGCTTTCTGACAGGGGGTCTCTTCCTACGAGCCCCCGAGCAGTACTTC. Translating it yields CASSFLTGGLFLRAPEQYF.

The chain is built from TRBV5-1 and TRBJ1-3, with D possibly being TRBD1 (5 bases). The CDR3 loop spans 16 amino acids. V lost 0 bases to trimming and J lost 1 base, with 11 bases between them. CDR1 and CDR2 from the germline V gene are SGHRS and YFSETQ. CDR3 in DNA: TGCGCCAGCAGCTTGGGCCAGGGAGGATCTGGAAACACCATATATTTT. Its protein product is CASSLGQGGSGNTIYF. Complete variable domain (other parts from reference TRBV5-1 and TRBJ1-3): KAGVTQTPRYLIKTRGQQVTLSCSPISGHRSVSWYQQTPGQGLQFLFEYFSETQRNKGNFPGRFSGRQFSNSRSEMNVSTLELGDSALYLCASSLGQGGSGNTIYFGEGSWLTVV.

This clone has only a few counts. The gene calls are TRBV6-1 and TRBJ1-5; 10 bases match TRBD1. The CDR3 has 15 residues. V gave up 2 bases and J gave up 5 bases; unmatched junction bases: 3. Germline assignment: CDR1 MNHNS and CDR2 SASEGT. CDR3 in amino acids: CASSELGQGYQPQHF. The CDR3 region has the DNA TGTGCCAGCAGTGAACTGGGACAGGGGTATCAGCCCCAGCATTTT.

The chain recombines TRBV11-2 with TRBJ2-2; TRBD2 aligns across 8 bases. Trimming at V came to 5 bases and at J to 1 base, leaving 6 bases not matched to a gene. This CDR3 contains 16 residues. Germline CDR1 reads SGHAT; CDR2 reads FQNNGV. CDR3 loop: CASSRGLAGNTGELFF. In DNA form, the CDR3 reads TGTGCCAGCAGCCGCGGGCTAGCGGGGAACACCGGGGAGCTGTTTTTT.

CDR3 sequence: CASSPGQEGKSEQYF. The CDR3 nucleotides are TGTGCCAGCAGCCCTGGACAGGAGGGGAAAAGCGAGCAGTACTTC. The chain is built from TRBV7-9 and TRBJ2-7, with D possibly TRBD1 on 7 matching bases. Germline CDR1 reads SEHNR; CDR2 reads FQNEAQ (reference sequence). The CDR3 totals 15 residues. V lost 5 bases, J lost 6 bases, and 20 bases lay in between.

J is TRBJ1-1 and V is TRBV25-1, with 7 positions matching TRBD1. Germline CDR1 and CDR2: MGHDK and SYGVNS. This CDR3 comprises 14 residues. V lost 6 bases and J lost 1; bases outside the gene matches: 5. CDR3 loop: CASRKRTGNTEAFF. DNA for the CDR3: TGTGCCAGCAGAAAGCGGACAGGGAACACTGAAGCTTTCTTT. Drawing the rest from reference TRBV25-1 and TRBJ1-1, the complete variable domain is EADIYQTPRYLVIGTGKKITLECSQTMGHDKMYWYQQDPGMELHLIHYSYGVNSTEKGDLSSESTVSRIRTEHFPLTLESARPSHTSQYLCASRKRTGNTEAFFGQGTRLTVV.

This chain links TRBV25-1 with TRBJ1-4; TRBD1 agrees at 7 bases. This CDR3 contains 14 residues. Germline trimming cut 6 bases from V and 6 bases from J; bases unmatched to any gene: 7. Germline CDR1 and CDR2: MGHDK and SYGVNS. The DNA for the CDR3 is TGTGCCAGCAGCTTACAGGGGACGGATGAAAAACTGTTTTTT. It specifies CASSLQGTDEKLFF.

The chain combines TRBV5-4 with TRBJ2-3; TRBD2 matches at 10 bases. The V gene end was trimmed by 4 bases and the J gene end by 2 bases; junction bases not matched to a gene: 7. Germline values: CDR1 SGHNT, CDR2 YYREEE (reference sequence). The CDR3 loop spans 16 amino acids. CDR3 DNA: TGTGCCAGCAGCCCCATGACTAGCGGGTCCACAGATACGCAGTATTTT. Protein: CASSPMTSGSTDTQYF. Complete variable domain (other parts from reference TRBV5-4 and TRBJ2-3): ETGVTQSPTHLIKTRGQQVTLRCSSQSGHNTVSWYQQALGQGPQFIFQYYREEENGRGNFPPRFSGLQFPNYSSELNVNALELDDSALYLCASSPMTSGSTDTQYFGPGTRLTVL.

The rearrangement joins TRBV2 to TRBJ1-2; possibly TRBD1 for D (6 bases). V was pared by 4 bases and J by 1 base, with 16 bases between. The CDR3 is 16 residues long. CDR1 SNHLY and CDR2 FYNNEI come from the germline V gene. The CDR3 coding sequence is TGTGCCAGCAGTGGCTCCGTCTACAGGGATAACTATGGCTACACCTTC. The encoded protein is CASSGSVYRDNYGYTF.

The V call is TRBV7-6, the J call TRBJ2-1; the match to TRBD1 covers 9 bases. The CDR3 is made up of 15 amino acids. The J segment lost 9 bases and the V segment lost 6 bases, leaving 12 bases of the junction unmatched. Per the germline V gene, CDR1 is SGHVS and CDR2 is FNYEAQ. The CDR3 is CASRGQGTPFGEQFF. The CDR3 bases are TGTGCCAGCAGAGGACAGGGGACACCCTTTGGTGAGCAGTTCTTC.

The gene calls are TRBV7-3 and TRBJ2-3; unclear D gene. The CDR3 length is 15 residues. V dropped 1 base and J dropped 2 bases, with 10 bases sitting between them. Germline V gene lookup returns CDR1 SGHTA and CDR2 FQGTGA. The CDR3 reads CASSLIVASTDTQYF. The CDR3 nucleotides are TGTGCCAGCAGCTTAATTGTAGCATCCACAGATACGCAGTATTTT.

V gene TRBV27 combines with J gene TRBJ2-1; 13 bases align to TRBD2. The trim removed 4 bases at V and 9 bases at J, leaving 6 bases unmatched. Germline CDR1 and CDR2: MNHEY and SMNVEV (reference sequence). The CDR3 contains 15 residues. The DNA for the CDR3 is TGTGCCAGCAGTTCAACTAGCGGGAGGGCGCGTGAGCAGTTCTTC. This translates into CASSSTSGRAREQFF.

The CDR3 protein is CASRAGAIQETQYF. The CDR3 DNA is TGTGCCAGCAGGGCAGGGGCGATTCAAGAGACCCAGTACTTC. The rearrangement joins TRBV6-6 to TRBJ2-5; a possible D gene is TRBD1 (6 bases). The V end lost 6 bases, the J end lost 2 bases, and 13 bases lay between the germline ends. Germline V gene data show CDR1 as MNHNY and CDR2 as SVGAGI (reference sequence). This CDR3 has 14 amino acids.

This clone was seen once. The chain joins TRBV9 to TRBJ2-2, with D maybe TRBD2 (6 bases). This CDR3 has 15 residues. Trimming took off 4 bases at V and 7 bases at J, with 17 bases between the two ends. Germline V gives CDR1 SGDLS, CDR2 YYNGEE. CDR3 coding DNA: TGTGCCAGCAGCAATAGCGGCCGGGGTGGCGGGGAGCTGTTTTTT. The encoded protein is CASSNSGRGGGELFF. The whole variable domain, remainder taken from reference TRBV9 and TRBJ2-2, is DSGVTQTPKHLITATGQRVTLRCSPRSGDLSVYWYQQSLDQGLQFLIQYYNGEERAKGNILERFSAQQFPDLHSELNLSSLELGDSALYFCASSNSGRGGGELFFGEGSRLTVL.

The rearrangement joins TRBV5-6 to TRBJ2-5; the match to TRBD1 covers 9 bases. Losses at the gene ends were 3 bases for V and 12 bases for J; bases not matched to a gene: 6. CDR3 length: 12 residues. The germline V gene encodes CDR1 SGHDT and CDR2 YYEEEE. The DNA of the CDR3 is TGTGCCAGCAGCTCCGGGACAGGGAGAGAGTACTTC. This encodes CASSSGTGREYF.